This TCR beta chain was identified in a study of blood T cell repertoires in COVID-19 (dated by TCRdb to 2020 to 2021). Context from the whole study: Samples from collaborators originated in the United States, Italy and Spain and spanned both the acute and convalescent phases of COVID-19. The material from the prospective study consisted of cDNA or gDNA derived from T cells, B-cell-depleted T cells, or PBMCs. Subjects who had been exposed to COVID-19, were actively infected with it, or had recovered from it provided the deeply sampled blood TCRbeta repertoires that made up the dataset. A freely available public database, intended as a resource for researchers studying the immune response to SARS-CoV-2, is where the repertoires were released. Samples were obtained from the ongoing ImmuneRACE study (first 160 participants) and from over a thousand subjects provided by 6 global collaborators. A de-identified subject ID, COVID-19 status, age in years and sex were almost always included in the sample metadata. Where available, HLA class I and class II types were obtained from metadata supplied by the sample provider rather than from assay-based typing.

Results and caveats for the whole study, not just this receptor: How much clinical and demographic metadata was included differed by source and by participant, and the metadata was provided uncurated.

Regarding this clone: Its antigen is still unknown. No much larger clonotype is one base removed from it; base qualities were not supplied.

The collaborating institutions used their own protocols to collect whole blood in K2EDTA tubes. Collaborator samples were shipped for TCRbeta analysis as frozen whole blood, isolated PBMCs, or DNA extracted from either sample type. TCRbeta CDR3 regions were amplified from genomic DNA using the immunoSEQ Assay, a bias-controlled multiplex PCR. The original pipeline was this. The number of nucleated cells in each sample was estimated from the amplification of reference gene primers within the assay. Sequence reads were collapsed and filtered to measure the absolute abundance of every unique TCRbeta CDR3 rearrangement. For each sample, productive Simpson clonality was calculated as the square root of Simpson's diversity index across productive rearrangements. TCRdb's version of the immuneACCESS table is confined to in-frame rearrangements and falls short of the full clone set. An unresolved V gene accounts for under half of the shortfall where checked; the remainder is of unknown origin. D and trimming were read from the DNA, whereas the V and J calls and clone size are those reported in that table. In this sample the table shows 50,000 to 60,000 clones, roughly 90% of which occur a single time. The ten largest clonotypes hold 8.5% to 10% of the sample.

Taken from cysteine to phenylalanine, the CDR3 has 15 residues. Kept here is only the CDR3 DNA, which spans 45 bases and is read in frame from base 1. CDR1 KGHSH and CDR2 LQKENI were looked up in the germline V gene. At the junction V is shortened by 0 bases and J by 2 bases, with 10 bases in between. The source is an elderly woman with acute or convalescent COVID-19. The V and J genes are TRBV18 and TRBJ1-2; perhaps TRBD1 is the D gene, with 6 bases matching. Sequencing was carried out using peripheral blood. CDR3 reads: CASSPPAGVNYGYTF. The DNA reads as follows: TGTGCCAGCTCACCACCCGCAGGGGTGAACTATGGCTACACCTTC.